These T cell receptor beta chains were read from a single sample in a study of blood T cells in healthy people across ages. TCRdb re-analysed the 5' RACE reads in MiXCR, keeping a single row per CDR3 protein. The data contain about 940,000 distinct CDR3 sequences, about 44% of them seen just once; the ten biggest clones take up about an eighth. The sequenced sample consisted of blood. The receptors come from a man aged 25-40 years in good health. Both conserved end residues are part of each CDR3. The D gene is left open where the match is weak. Clone sizes are given selectively: once, few, many, or a class where the clone is expanded.

j_call,clone_size,d_call,v_call,cdr3_aa,cdr3_nt
TRBJ2-5,-,-,TRBV5-5,CASSWVSLGETQYF,TGTGCCAGCAGCTGGGTGTCCCTCGGGGAGACCCAGTACTTC
TRBJ2-3,once,-,TRBV20-1,CSGLIDPSTDTQYF,TGCAGTGGCCTTATAGATCCTAGCACAGATACGCAGTATTTT
TRBJ1-4,-,-,TRBV25-1,CASSEQGLNEKLFF,TGTGCCAGCAGTGAGCAGGGGCTAAATGAAAAACTGTTTTTT
TRBJ2-7,-,-,TRBV21-1,CASSGCLWDPYEQYF,TGTGCCAGCAGTGGCTGCCTATGGGACCCCTACGAGCAGTACTTC
TRBJ2-5,few,-,TRBV12-3/TRBV12-4,CASSRIVGDETQYF,TGTGCCAGCAGCCGAATAGTCGGGGATGAGACCCAGTACTTC
TRBJ1-1,-,TRBD1,TRBV10-3,CAISRGQGRGTEAFF,TGTGCCATCAGTAGGGGACAGGGGCGAGGGACTGAAGCTTTCTTT
TRBJ1-1,-,-,TRBV10-2,CASSPGIGNTEVFF,TGCGCCAGCAGTCCCGGTATCGGGAACACTGAAGTTTTCTTT
TRBJ2-5,-,-,TRBV29-1,CSVEEGSVKVQETQYF,TGCAGCGTTGAAGAGGGATCGGTGAAGGTCCAAGAGACCCAGTACTTC
TRBJ1-4,-,-,TRBV4-2,CASSQEIVAALFF,TGTGCCAGCAGCCAAGAGATAGTGGCGGCACTGTTTTTT
TRBJ1-1,-,TRBD1,TRBV7-2,CASSLENRGPTEAFF,TGTGCCAGCAGCTTGGAAAACAGGGGGCCCACTGAAGCTTTCTTT
TRBJ2-7,few,-,TRBV12-3/TRBV12-4,CASEGGPREQYF,TGTGCCAGCGAGGGGGGCCCGAGGGAGCAGTACTTC
TRBJ2-7,-,-,TRBV28,CASSSARRGGEQYF,TGTGCCAGCAGTTCAGCCCGCAGGGGTGGCGAGCAGTACTTC
TRBJ2-6,-,-,TRBV29-1,CSVLQGAGANVLTF,TGCAGCGTCTTACAGGGCGCTGGGGCCAACGTCCTGACTTTC
TRBJ2-7,-,TRBD1,TRBV5-1,CASSFQGADEYEQYF,TGCGCCAGCAGCTTCCAGGGGGCGGACGAGTACGAGCAGTACTTC
TRBJ2-1,many,-,TRBV4-1,CASSQDHEQFF,TGCGCCAGCAGCCAAGATCATGAGCAGTTCTTC
TRBJ2-7,few,TRBD1,TRBV4-1,CASSETGTGSYEQYF,TGCGCCAGCAGCGAAACCGGGACAGGTTCTTACGAGCAGTACTTC
TRBJ2-7,-,-,TRBV4-2,CASSRGGADSYEQYF,TGTGCCAGCAGCCGTGGGGGGGCGGACTCCTACGAGCAGTACTTC
TRBJ1-3,-,TRBD1,TRBV15,CASSGQESASVRNTIYF,TGTGCCAGTTCAGGACAGGAGAGTGCGTCGGTTAGAAACACCATATATTTT
TRBJ1-2,-,TRBD1,TRBV29-1,CSVVSGDRGYTF,TGCAGTGTCGTCTCGGGGGACAGAGGCTACACCTTC
TRBJ2-4,-,-,TRBV20-1,CSVGQQLAKNIQYF,TGCAGCGTCGGACAGCAACTAGCCAAAAACATTCAGTACTTC
TRBJ1-2,-,TRBD1,TRBV29-1,CSSRGSYGYTF,TGCAGCTCCAGGGGGTCCTATGGCTACACCTTC
TRBJ2-7,few,-,TRBV5-1,CASSKDSLSYEQYF,TGCGCCAGCAGCAAGGACAGCCTCTCCTACGAGCAGTACTTC
TRBJ1-4,few,-,TRBV27,CASSLFARQEEKLFF,TGTGCCAGCAGTTTATTCGCCAGACAGGAGGAAAAACTGTTTTTT
TRBJ1-2,-,-,TRBV28,CASSPGTHGYTF,TGTGCCAGCAGTCCTGGGACCCATGGCTACACCTTC